This TCR beta chain derives from a study of identical twins. From the 5' RACE reads, TCRdb called clonotypes with MiXCR, one entry per CDR3 protein. The sample comprises over 250,000 distinct CDR3 sequences, roughly 9.8% of which are singletons, and roughly 6.8% rests with the top ten. Germline CDR1 and CDR2: SQVTM and ANQGSEA. The germline V and J ends were trimmed by 4 bases and 5 bases, with 12 bases remaining between them. The CDR3 is 13 residues long. A further study also used this sample, focusing on yellow fever vaccine responses in identical twins.

The V and J genes are TRBV29-1 and TRBJ1-5; D might be TRBD1 (6 bases). Sequencing was done on a sample of CD8+ T cells sorted from blood. The TCR originated in a woman aged 18-35 years in good health. CDR3 sequence: CSVADSQYQPQHF. The CDR3 coding sequence is TGCAGCGTTGCGGACAGCCAGTATCAGCCCCAGCATTTT.